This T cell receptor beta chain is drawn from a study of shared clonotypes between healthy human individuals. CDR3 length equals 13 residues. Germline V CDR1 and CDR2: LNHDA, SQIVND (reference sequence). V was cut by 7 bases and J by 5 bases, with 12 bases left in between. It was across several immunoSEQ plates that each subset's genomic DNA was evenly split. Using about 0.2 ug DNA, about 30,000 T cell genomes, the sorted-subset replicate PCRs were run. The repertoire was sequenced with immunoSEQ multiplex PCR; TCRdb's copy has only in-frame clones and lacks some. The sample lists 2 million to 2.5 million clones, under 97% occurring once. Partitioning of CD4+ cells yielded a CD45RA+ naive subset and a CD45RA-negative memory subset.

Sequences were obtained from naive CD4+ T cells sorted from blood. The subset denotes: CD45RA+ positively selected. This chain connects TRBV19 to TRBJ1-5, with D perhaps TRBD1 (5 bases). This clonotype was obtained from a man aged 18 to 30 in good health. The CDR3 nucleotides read TGTGCCAGTACCACGCAGGGCTATCAGCCCCAGCATTTT. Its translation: CASTTQGYQPQHF.